A selection of T cell receptor beta chains follows, all from one sample in a study of chemoradiotherapy in HPV16-positive cancers. The repertoire was sequenced with immunoSEQ multiplex PCR; TCRdb's copy has only in-frame clones and lacks some. The sample includes fewer than 15,000 clones, around three fifths of them seen just once. The material was obtained from a patient who underwent chemoradiotherapy. These receptor sequences come from a human donor with HPV-associated anogenital cancer. The CDR3 runs from the conserved cysteine through the conserved F or W. Only some rows state a clone size, as once, few, many or a class for expanded clones.

abundance: .
v_gene: TRBV6-1
CDR3aa: CASVKEGEETQYF

abundance: once
v_gene: TRBV7-9
CDR3aa: CASSGAGTGIADTQYF

abundance: once
v_gene: TRBV12-5
CDR3aa: CASGWGRVPPAF

abundance: .
v_gene: TRBV10-3
CDR3aa: CAIRAGLADGYTF

abundance: .
v_gene: TRBV4-1
CDR3aa: CASSHPRAGVETQYF

abundance: .
v_gene: TRBV7-2
CDR3aa: CASSPHRDSLLYSNQPQHF

abundance: .
v_gene: TRBV4-1
CDR3aa: CASSRPGRDEKLFF

abundance: .
v_gene: TRBV25-1
CDR3aa: CASSQDRAGNTIYF

abundance: .
v_gene: TRBV7-9
CDR3aa: CASSPVGGPSLDTDTQYF

abundance: few
v_gene: TRBV2
CDR3aa: CASSEVSTSTGELFF

abundance: .
v_gene: TRBV27
CDR3aa: CASSFHRQNTGELFF